This TCR beta chain was sequenced in a study of T cell changes during pregnancy in multiple sclerosis. V shed 2 bases, J shed 4 bases, and the junction held 7 bases outside the gene matches. The CDR3 covers 15 residues. Germline CDR1 MDHEN, CDR2 SYDVKM. Profiled with immunoSEQ multiplex PCR; TCRdb holds only in-frame clones, not every one. Of about 67,000 clones detected, 90% appear once; the ten largest clones hold 1.5%. The V call is TRBV28, the J call TRBJ1-2, with 7 bases identical to TRBD1. This sequence originates from a female donor with multiple sclerosis, enrolled in a pregnancy study. The sequenced sample was peripheral blood, obtained in the third trimester of pregnancy. CDR3 bases: TGTGCCAGCAGTTTACCCAGCTCAGGGGGCTATGGCTACACCTTC. This sequence encodes CASSLPSSGGYGYTF.